The rows below give T cell receptor beta chains drawn from one sample of a study of identical twins. TCRdb ran MiXCR on the 5' RACE reads and lists one entry per CDR3 protein. The sample comprises 1.5 million or so distinct CDR3 sequences, less than 40% of which are singletons, and over 0.25% rests with the top ten. Sequenced input: cord blood. These receptors originate from a newborn girl in good health. CDR3s include the opening cysteine and the closing phenylalanine or tryptophan. Each record gives: J gene, D gene, clone size, V gene, CDR3 protein, CDR3 DNA. D genes are given only for firm matches. Not every row has a clone size; where given, it reads once, few, many or a size class.

j_gene: TRBJ2-7
d_gene: NA
abundance: NA
v_gene: TRBV28
CDR3aa: CASRPVSTYEQYF
CDR3nt: TGTGCCAGCAGGCCGGTATCAACCTACGAGCAGTACTTC

j_gene: TRBJ2-7
d_gene: NA
abundance: NA
v_gene: TRBV28
CDR3aa: CASSLGAGTPTYEQYF
CDR3nt: TGTGCCAGCAGTTTGGGGGCGGGGACGCCGACCTACGAGCAGTACTTC

j_gene: TRBJ2-3
d_gene: NA
abundance: many
v_gene: TRBV10-3
CDR3aa: CAISEFAGSPDTQYF
CDR3nt: TGTGCCATCAGTGAGTTCGCGGGGTCACCAGATACGCAGTATTTT

j_gene: TRBJ2-1
d_gene: NA
abundance: NA
v_gene: TRBV4-2
CDR3aa: CASSQDSFGREQFF
CDR3nt: TGTGCCAGCAGCCAAGATTCCTTTGGTAGGGAGCAGTTCTTC

j_gene: TRBJ2-1
d_gene: NA
abundance: NA
v_gene: TRBV5-1
CDR3aa: CASSFRGLGNEQFF
CDR3nt: TGCGCCAGCAGTTTCAGGGGATTGGGCAATGAGCAGTTCTTC

j_gene: TRBJ2-1
d_gene: TRBD2
abundance: few
v_gene: TRBV20-1
CDR3aa: CSAPGTSGMYEQFF
CDR3nt: TGCAGTGCCCCCGGGACTAGCGGGATGTATGAGCAGTTCTTC

j_gene: TRBJ2-3
d_gene: NA
abundance: few
v_gene: TRBV18
CDR3aa: CASSPLGQTDTQYF
CDR3nt: TGTGCCAGCTCCCCCCTGGGGCAGACAGATACGCAGTATTTT

j_gene: TRBJ2-2
d_gene: NA
abundance: NA
v_gene: TRBV20-1
CDR3aa: CSARDPASVNTGELFF
CDR3nt: TGCAGTGCTAGAGATCCCGCTAGCGTTAACACCGGGGAGCTGTTTTTT

j_gene: TRBJ2-7
d_gene: TRBD1
abundance: NA
v_gene: TRBV4-2
CDR3aa: CASSPRQGNSYKQYF
CDR3nt: TGTGCCAGCAGCCCCCGACAGGGGAACTCCTACAAGCAGTACTTC

j_gene: TRBJ1-2
d_gene: TRBD1
abundance: NA
v_gene: TRBV7-9
CDR3aa: CARALGTAGGYTF
CDR3nt: TGTGCCAGAGCACTTGGGACAGCGGGGGGCTACACCTTC